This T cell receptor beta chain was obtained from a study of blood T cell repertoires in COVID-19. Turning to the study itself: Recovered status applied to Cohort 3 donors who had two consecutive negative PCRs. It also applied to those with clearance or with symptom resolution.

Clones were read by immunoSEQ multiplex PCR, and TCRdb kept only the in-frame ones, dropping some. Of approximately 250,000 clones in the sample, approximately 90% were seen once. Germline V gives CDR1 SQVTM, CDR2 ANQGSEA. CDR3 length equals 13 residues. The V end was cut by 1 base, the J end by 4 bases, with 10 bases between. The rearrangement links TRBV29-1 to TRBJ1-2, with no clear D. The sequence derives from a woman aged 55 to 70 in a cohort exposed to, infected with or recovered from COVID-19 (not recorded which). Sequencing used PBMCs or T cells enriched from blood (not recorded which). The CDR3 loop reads CSVEVDKIYGYTF. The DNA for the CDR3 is TGCAGCGTTGAAGTCGACAAAATCTATGGCTACACCTTC.